This T cell receptor (beta chain) was obtained from a study of T-cell reconstitution after alpha-beta-depleted transplantation in children. Unique molecular identifiers featured in how the TCRbeta library was prepared. From the PCR reads, TCRdb called clonotypes with MiXCR, one entry per CDR3 protein. The sample carries about 500,000 distinct CDR3 sequences, roughly 33% recorded once. In germline, CDR1 is SGHNT, CDR2 YENEEA. This CDR3 has 12 amino acids. Trimming left V 2 bases short and J 7 bases short, with 8 bases between. The V gene is TRBV11-3, the J gene TRBJ1-2, with D maybe TRBD1 (6 bases). This sequence originates from a human donor who donated a stem cell graft to a child with aplastic anemia. Specimen: PBMCs from the stem cell graft donor, collected from the stem cell graft. CDR3 sequence (DNA): TGTGCCAGCAGCTTACAGGGGAGTGGCTACACCTTC. Translation: CASSLQGSGYTF.